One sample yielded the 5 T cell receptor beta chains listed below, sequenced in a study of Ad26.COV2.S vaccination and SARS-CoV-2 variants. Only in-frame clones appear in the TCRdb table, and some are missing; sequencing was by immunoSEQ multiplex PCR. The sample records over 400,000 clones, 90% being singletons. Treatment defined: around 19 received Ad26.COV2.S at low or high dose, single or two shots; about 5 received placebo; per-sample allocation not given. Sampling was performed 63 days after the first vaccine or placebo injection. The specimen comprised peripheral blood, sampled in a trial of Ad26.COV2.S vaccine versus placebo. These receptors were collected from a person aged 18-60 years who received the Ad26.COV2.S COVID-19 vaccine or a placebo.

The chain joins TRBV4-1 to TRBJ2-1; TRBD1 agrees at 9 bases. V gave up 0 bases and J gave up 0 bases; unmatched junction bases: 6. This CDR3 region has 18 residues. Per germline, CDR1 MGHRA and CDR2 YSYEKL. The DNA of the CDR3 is TGCGCCAGCAGCCAAGATTCGAGGACAGGGGACTCCTACAATGAGCAGTTCTTC. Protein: CASSQDSRTGDSYNEQFF.

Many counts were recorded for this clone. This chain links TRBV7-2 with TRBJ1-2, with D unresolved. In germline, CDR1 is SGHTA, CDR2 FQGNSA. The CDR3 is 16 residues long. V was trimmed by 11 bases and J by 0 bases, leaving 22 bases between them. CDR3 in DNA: TGTGCCGCCCCGAGTTCTGGGGAAATACCTAACTATGGCTACACCTTC. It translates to CAAPSSGEIPNYGYTF. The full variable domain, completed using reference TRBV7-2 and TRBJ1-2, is GAGVSQSPSNKVTEKGKDVELRCDPISGHTALYWYRQSLGQGLEFLIYFQGNSAPDKSGLPSDRFSAERTGGSVSTLTIQRTQQEDSAVYLCAAPSSGEIPNYGYTFGSGTRLTVV.

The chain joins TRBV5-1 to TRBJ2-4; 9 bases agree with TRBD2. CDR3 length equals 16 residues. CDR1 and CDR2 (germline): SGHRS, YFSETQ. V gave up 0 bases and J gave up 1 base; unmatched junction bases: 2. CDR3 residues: CASSLVAGAAKNIQYF. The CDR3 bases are TGCGCCAGCAGCTTGGTAGCGGGAGCGGCCAAAAACATTCAGTACTTC. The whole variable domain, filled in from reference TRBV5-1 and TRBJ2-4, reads KAGVTQTPRYLIKTRGQQVTLSCSPISGHRSVSWYQQTPGQGLQFLFEYFSETQRNKGNFPGRFSGRQFSNSRSEMNVSTLELGDSALYLCASSLVAGAAKNIQYFGAGTRLSVL.

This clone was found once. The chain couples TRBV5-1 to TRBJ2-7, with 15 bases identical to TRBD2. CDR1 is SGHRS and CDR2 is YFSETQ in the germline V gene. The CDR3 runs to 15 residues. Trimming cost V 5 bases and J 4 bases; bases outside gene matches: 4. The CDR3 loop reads CASRGTSGRIYEQYF. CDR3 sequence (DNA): TGCGCCAGCAGGGGGACTAGCGGGAGGATATACGAGCAGTACTTC.

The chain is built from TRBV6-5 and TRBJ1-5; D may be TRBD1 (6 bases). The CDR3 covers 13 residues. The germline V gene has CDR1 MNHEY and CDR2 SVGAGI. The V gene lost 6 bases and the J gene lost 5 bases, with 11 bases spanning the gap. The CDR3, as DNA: TGTGCCAGCAGGGAGAACAGGGATCAGCCCCAGCATTTT. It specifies CASRENRDQPQHF.